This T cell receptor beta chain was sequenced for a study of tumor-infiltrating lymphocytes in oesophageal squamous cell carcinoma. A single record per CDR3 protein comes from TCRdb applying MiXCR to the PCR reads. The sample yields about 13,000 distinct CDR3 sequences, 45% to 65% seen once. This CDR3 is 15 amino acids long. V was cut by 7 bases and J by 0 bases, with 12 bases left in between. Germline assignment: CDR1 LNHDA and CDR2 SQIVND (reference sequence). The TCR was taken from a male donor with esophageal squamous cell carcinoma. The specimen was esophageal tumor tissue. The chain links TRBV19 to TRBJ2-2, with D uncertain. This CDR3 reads CASKGQRPNTGELFF. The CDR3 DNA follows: TGTGCCAGTAAAGGCCAGCGACCGAACACCGGGGAGCTGTTTTTT. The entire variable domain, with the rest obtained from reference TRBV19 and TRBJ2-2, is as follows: DGGITQSPKYLFRKEGQNVTLSCEQNLNHDAMYWYRQDPGQGLRLIYYSQIVNDFQKGDIAEGYSVSREKKESFPLTVTSAQKNPTAFYLCASKGQRPNTGELFFGEGSRLTVL.